This T cell receptor beta chain comes out of a study of cytomegalovirus exposure and HLA in healthy donors. The study's findings and limits: The later analysis indicated that the majority of CMV-associated TCR beta chains appeared HLA-restricted. In an earlier analysis, most TCR beta V segments were productive about 87% or about 30% of the time.

Comment on this clone: Its cognate antigen is unknown.

The PCR had 60 Vbeta and 13 Jbeta primers. The table came from immunoSEQ multiplex PCR; TCRdb's copy has only in-frame clones and leaves some out. The sample has roughly 180,000 clones; 78% are singletons. Germline V CDR1 and CDR2: SGHRS, YFSETQ. The V gene lost 5 bases and the J gene lost 8 bases, with 17 bases spanning the gap. The CDR3 contains 14 residues. Sequencing was carried out using PBMCs. V and J are TRBV5-1 and TRBJ2-4; tentatively, D is TRBD2 (5 bases). The receptor comes from a female donor in good health and CMV-seronegative. The CDR3 protein is CASRGWESGDIQYF. For the CDR3, the DNA is TGCGCCAGCAGGGGATGGGAGAGTGGTGACATTCAGTACTTC.